The clone carrying this TCR beta chain was observed once. The data were obtained in a study of blood T cell repertoires in COVID-19. Original analysis: Quantification of nucleated cells was approximated via reference gene primer amplification. Assay used: immunoSEQ multiplex PCR; TCRdb lists only in-frame clones, some missing. Clone size and V and J calls were adopted from that table, with D and trimming inferred from the DNA. The data contain about 58,000 clones, roughly nine tenths of them seen just once; the ten biggest clones take up roughly 8.8%. The source material was peripheral blood. This TCR was sampled from a woman in her 70s with active COVID-19.

DNA of the CDR3: TGTGCCAGCAGCGAGCGGGAGGGTGTGTGGGATACGCAGTATTTT. This sequence encodes CASSEREGVWDTQYF. V usage is TRBV9 and J usage is TRBJ2-3, with TRBD2 identical over 10 bases. This CDR3 is 15 amino acids long. The J segment lost 6 bases and the V segment lost 3 bases, leaving 7 bases of the junction unmatched. Germline V gene sequence: CDR1 SGDLS, CDR2 YYNGEE.